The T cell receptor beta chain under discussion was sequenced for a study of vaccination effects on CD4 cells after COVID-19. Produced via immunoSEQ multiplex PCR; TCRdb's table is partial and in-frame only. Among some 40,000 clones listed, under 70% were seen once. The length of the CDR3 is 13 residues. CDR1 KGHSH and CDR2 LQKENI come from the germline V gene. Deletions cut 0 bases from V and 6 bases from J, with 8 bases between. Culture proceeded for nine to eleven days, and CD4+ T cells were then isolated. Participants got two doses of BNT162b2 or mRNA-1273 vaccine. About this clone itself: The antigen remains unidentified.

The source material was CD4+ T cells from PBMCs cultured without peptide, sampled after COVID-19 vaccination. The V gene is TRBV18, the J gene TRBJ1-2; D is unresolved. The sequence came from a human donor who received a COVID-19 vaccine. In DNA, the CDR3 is TGTGCCAGCTCACCACCCGGGTTCGATGGCTACACCTTC. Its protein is CASSPPGFDGYTF.